This TCR beta chain was identified in a study of blood T cell repertoires in COVID-19. Sequencing used immunoSEQ multiplex PCR; TCRdb keeps in-frame clones, though not all of them. The data show some 120,000 clones, more than 65% seen once. The sequence came from a woman in her seventies with acute or convalescent COVID-19. The sequenced sample consisted of peripheral blood.

CDR3 loop: CASRYRGWAEAFF. The CDR3 DNA reads TGTGCCAGCAGGTACAGGGGTTGGGCTGAAGCTTTCTTT. The V gene is TRBV6-2 or TRBV6-3, the J gene TRBJ1-1; 7 positions match TRBD1. V trimming: 6 bases; J trimming: 6 bases; junction bases outside the gene matches: 7. The CDR3 has 13 amino acids. Germline V gene sequence: CDR1 MNHEY, CDR2 SVGEGT.